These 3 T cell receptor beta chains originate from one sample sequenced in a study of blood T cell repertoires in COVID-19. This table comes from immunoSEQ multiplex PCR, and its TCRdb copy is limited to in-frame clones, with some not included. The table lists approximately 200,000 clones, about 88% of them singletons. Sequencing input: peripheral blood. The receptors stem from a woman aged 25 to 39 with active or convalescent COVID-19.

The CDR3 sequence: CASRNQGAETQYF. DNA for the CDR3: TGTGCCAGTAGGAACCAGGGGGCAGAGACCCAGTACTTC. J is TRBJ2-5 and V is TRBV19, with 8 nucleotides matching TRBD1. This CDR3 spans 13 amino acids. Trimming removed 6 bases from V and 4 bases from J; junction bases left unmatched: 4. Germline CDR1 is LNHDA and CDR2 is SQIVND (reference sequence).

The CDR3 sequence is CATSDPGYNEQFF. Here the CDR3 DNA reads TGTGCCACCAGTGATCCCGGCTACAATGAGCAGTTCTTC. This rearrangement joins TRBV24-1 to TRBJ2-1; D is unclear. Germline CDR1 is KGHDR and CDR2 is SFDVKD. V lost 3 bases to trimming and J lost 3 bases, with 5 bases between them. The CDR3 totals 13 residues.

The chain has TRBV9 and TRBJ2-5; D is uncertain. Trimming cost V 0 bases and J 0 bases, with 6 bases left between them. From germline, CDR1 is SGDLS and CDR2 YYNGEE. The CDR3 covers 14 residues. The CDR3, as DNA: TGTGCCAGCAGCGTAGGGCCAGACCAAGAGACCCAGTACTTC. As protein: CASSVGPDQETQYF.